The clone carrying this T cell receptor beta chain was seen more than once but under ten times. Its target is not known. It was RNA transcripts that yielded the amplified TCR beta CDR3 regions. First-round RT-PCR targeting the TCR CDR3 was performed with the HTBI primer set. Via MiXCR, TCRdb re-called the multiplex PCR reads, giving one row per CDR3 protein. Of 200,000 to 250,000 distinct CDR3 sequences listed, about 18% were seen once; the top ten hold about 45%. These data are taken from a study of T cells in Graves' hyperthyroidism and ophthalmopathy. Germline loops: CDR1 MNHNY, CDR2 SVGAGI (reference sequence). V lost 2 bases, J lost 5 bases, and 7 bases lay in between. This CDR3 spans 13 amino acids. Study-wide results and caveats: Blood also contained most expanded thyroid clonotypes above 0.001.

Sequencing was performed on blood. This receptor was taken from a man aged 35 to 55 with Graves' hyperthyroidism. V usage is TRBV6-6 and J usage is TRBJ2-1; D is unclear. CDR3 in DNA: TGTGCCAGCAGTTACGACGTCCACAATGAGCAGTTCTTC. As protein: CASSYDVHNEQFF.